These 23 T cell receptor beta chains were sequenced from one sample in a study of spatial heterogeneity in lung cancer. In TCRdb, the 5' RACE reads were re-called with MiXCR into one record per CDR3 protein. The sample consists of 50,000 to 65,000 distinct CDR3 sequences, about 8% of them appearing once. Specified time point: sample taken at primary tumor resection. Material for sequencing was whole RNA from tumor, nontumor lung or frozen PBMC, left unsorted. The material was PBMCs, obtained at surgery. The receptors were gathered from a female donor with early-stage non-small cell lung cancer.

This clonotype came up many times. V is TRBV28 and J is TRBJ1-5, with D uncertain. The CDR3 spans 12 residues. Trimming removed 2 bases at V and 6 bases at J, with 5 bases between. CDR1 MDHEN and CDR2 SYDVKM come from the germline V gene. The CDR3 here is CASSLGSQPQHF. The CDR3, as DNA: TGTGCCAGCAGTTTAGGCTCTCAGCCCCAGCATTTT.

This clonotype was seen ten or more times. This rearrangement joins TRBV28 to TRBJ2-7, with 7 positions matching TRBD1. Germline V gene data show CDR1 as MDHEN and CDR2 as SYDVKM. The CDR3 sequence is 13 residues long. Losses at the gene ends were 6 bases for V and 6 bases for J; bases not matched to a gene: 8. The CDR3 spells CASRPGTVGEQYF. CDR3 coding DNA: TGTGCCAGCAGGCCCGGGACAGTAGGCGAGCAGTACTTC.

This clonotype was recorded many times. The chain is built from TRBV2 and TRBJ2-1; 8 bases are shared with TRBD2. CDR3 length: 12 residues. The V gene's germline CDR1 is SNHLY and CDR2 FYNNEI. In DNA form, the CDR3 reads TGTGCGAGCGGGGGTGGCTTAGTTGGGCAGTTCTTC. Protein product: CASGGGLVGQFF.

The genes are TRBV29-1 and TRBJ2-3; 7 bases match TRBD2. CDR3 length equals 13 residues. Trimming cost V 4 bases and J 5 bases; bases outside gene matches: 6. Germline CDR1 SQVTM, CDR2 ANQGSEA. CDR3 residues: CSVVSLARDTQYF. DNA of the CDR3: TGCAGCGTTGTATCACTAGCGAGAGATACGCAGTATTTT.

This clonotype is medium-sized in the sample. The chain combines TRBV5-4 with TRBJ1-1; 8 nucleotides align to TRBD1. The junction had 2 bases not matched to a gene; V was cut back by 3 bases and J by 1 base. This CDR3 region has 14 residues. CDR1 and CDR2 (germline): SGHNT, YYREEE (reference sequence). The CDR3: CASSYGTGNTEAFF. The CDR3 DNA sequence: TGTGCCAGCAGCTATGGGACAGGGAACACTGAAGCTTTCTTT.

This clonotype was observed a handful of times. The chain combines TRBV7-9 with TRBJ2-1, with TRBD2 as a possible D gene (6 bases). The V and J ends lost 5 bases and 0 bases respectively, with 14 bases between them. CDR3 size: 16 residues. Germline V gene lookup returns CDR1 SEHNR and CDR2 FQNEAQ (reference sequence). For the CDR3, the DNA is TGTGCCAGCAGCCGCACTAGCCCCGTCTCCTACAATGAGCAGTTCTTC. Its translation: CASSRTSPVSYNEQFF.

This clonotype came up a few times. CDR3 loop: CASSLTADIQYF. The CDR3, as DNA: TGTGCCAGCAGCTTAACGGCGGACATTCAGTACTTC. The rearrangement uses TRBV11-2 and TRBJ2-4; unclear D gene. The V gene's germline CDR1 is SGHAT and CDR2 FQNNGV. There are 12 residues in the CDR3. V lost 2 bases and J 8 bases, leaving 7 bases between the germline ends.

The chain carries TRBV5-8 and TRBJ1-6; no clear D gene. Looked up from germline, CDR1 is SGHTS and CDR2 is YDEGEE. The CDR3 spans 16 residues. V was trimmed by 4 bases and J by 7 bases, leaving 18 bases between them. The CDR3 DNA is TGTGCCAGCAGCCGGGATTCCGGGGTGACGAATTCACCCCTCCACTTT. It encodes CASSRDSGVTNSPLHF. The full variable domain, rest sourced from reference TRBV5-8 and TRBJ1-6, is EAGVTQSPTHLIKTRGQQATLRCSPISGHTSVYWYQQALGLGLQFLLWYDEGEERNRGNFPPRFSGRQFPNYSSELNVNALELEDSALYLCASSRDSGVTNSPLHFGNGTRLTVT.

This rearrangement joins TRBV12-3 or TRBV12-4 to TRBJ2-2; D might be TRBD1 (5 bases). Trimming removed 4 bases from V and 5 bases from J, with 17 bases in between. The CDR3 contains 16 residues. The CDR3 region is CASSSNTQGRTGELFF. CDR3 coding DNA: TGTGCCAGCAGTTCCAATACCCAGGGAAGGACCGGGGAGCTGTTTTTT.

This clonotype was observed many times. This rearrangement joins TRBV7-9 to TRBJ2-3, with D tentatively TRBD2 (5 bases). CDR3 length: 12 amino acids. V gave up 8 bases and J gave up 3 bases, with 9 bases separating them. Germline CDR1 reads SEHNR; CDR2 reads FQNEAQ (reference sequence). CDR3 coding DNA: TGTGCCAGCCTCGAGGGTACAGATACGCAGTATTTT. Translated: CASLEGTDTQYF.

This clonotype was seen a handful of times. The V and J genes are TRBV6-6 and TRBJ1-1, with D tentatively TRBD1 (6 bases). Trimming took 6 bases from V and 8 from J, leaving 22 bases between them. Germline V gives CDR1 MNHNY, CDR2 SVGAGI (reference sequence). The CDR3 loop spans 15 amino acids. The CDR3 reads CASSSQGPRRPEAFF. CDR3 coding DNA: TGTGCCAGCAGCTCACAGGGACCCCGCAGGCCCGAAGCTTTCTTT.

This clonotype was recorded many times. The rearrangement links TRBV15 to TRBJ1-1, with a weak D call TRBD1 (5 bases). Germline V CDR1 and CDR2: LNHNV, YYDKDF (reference sequence). The CDR3 runs to 15 residues. Trimming took 1 base from V and 2 from J, leaving 11 bases between them. This CDR3 reads CATSRGGTGNTEAFF. The CDR3 DNA sequence: TGTGCCACCAGCAGAGGTGGGACGGGAAACACTGAAGCTTTCTTT.

V gene TRBV18 combines with J gene TRBJ2-1; 8 bases are a match to TRBD1. The CDR3 extends over 17 amino acids. CDR1 is KGHSH and CDR2 is LQKENI in the germline V gene. Losses at the gene ends were 4 bases for V and 1 base for J; bases not matched to a gene: 9. The CDR3 DNA follows: TGTGCCAGCTCACTCTTACAGGGGGGCTTGTCCTACAATGAGCAGTTCTTC. Translating it yields CASSLLQGGLSYNEQFF.

The rearrangement joins TRBV20-1 to TRBJ2-3; D remains ambiguous. The germline V and J ends were trimmed by 5 bases and 0 bases, with 6 bases remaining between them. The CDR3 is 12 residues long. CDR1 and CDR2 from the germline V gene are DFQATT and SNEGSKA (reference sequence). CDR3 in amino acids: CSAPTSTDTQYF. CDR3 nucleotides: TGCAGTGCTCCGACTAGCACAGATACGCAGTATTTT.

The chain carries TRBV7-3 and TRBJ2-5; possibly TRBD2 for D (6 bases). CDR3 length: 14 residues. V was pared by 3 bases and J by 4 bases, with 12 bases between. CDR1 is SGHTA, CDR2 FQGTGA, per germline. This CDR3 reads CASSLMGGRETQYF. The CDR3 coding sequence is TGTGCCAGCAGCTTGATGGGGGGAAGAGAGACCCAGTACTTC.

This clonotype was counted only a few times. The V and J genes are TRBV20-1 and TRBJ2-5, with 8 bases aligning to TRBD1. In germline, CDR1 is DFQATT, CDR2 SNEGSKA (reference sequence). V shed 4 bases, J shed 7 bases, and the junction held 8 bases outside the gene matches. This CDR3 region has 13 residues. The CDR3 DNA is TGCAGTGCTACCGGACAGGGATCAAGGACCCAGTACTTC. Protein: CSATGQGSRTQYF.

This clonotype was seen many times. The rearrangement uses TRBV9 and TRBJ1-3; D perhaps matches TRBD1 (6 bases). CDR3 length: 16 amino acids. Trimming left V 4 bases short and J 0 bases short, with 14 bases between. Germline assignment: CDR1 SGDLS and CDR2 YYNGEE. This chain's CDR3 is CASSPRQASSGNTIYF. Written as DNA, the CDR3 is TGTGCCAGCAGCCCCCGACAGGCGAGCTCTGGAAACACCATATATTTT. The entire variable domain, with the rest obtained from reference TRBV9 and TRBJ1-3, is as follows: DSGVTQTPKHLITATGQRVTLRCSPRSGDLSVYWYQQSLDQGLQFLIQYYNGEERAKGNILERFSAQQFPDLHSELNLSSLELGDSALYFCASSPRQASSGNTIYFGEGSWLTVV.

This clonotype was seen ten or more times. The rearrangement joins TRBV7-2 to TRBJ2-2; D is undetermined. V shed 5 bases and J shed 0 bases, with 7 bases lying between them. Germline V gene lookup returns CDR1 SGHTA and CDR2 FQGNSA. CDR3 length: 14 amino acids. The CDR3: CASSPSANTGELFF. The CDR3 nucleotides read TGTGCCAGCAGCCCATCGGCGAACACCGGGGAGCTGTTTTTT. The full variable domain, its missing parts supplied by reference TRBV7-2 and TRBJ2-2, is GAGVSQSPSNKVTEKGKDVELRCDPISGHTALYWYRQSLGQGLEFLIYFQGNSAPDKSGLPSDRFSAERTGGSVSTLTIQRTQQEDSAVYLCASSPSANTGELFFGEGSRLTVL.

In its sample, this clonotype is medium-sized. CDR3 coding DNA: TGTGCCAGCGGGGACTTTGGAAACACCATATATTTT. Encoded protein: CASGDFGNTIYF. This rearrangement joins TRBV9 to TRBJ1-3; perhaps TRBD1 as D (5 bases). The germline V and J ends were trimmed by 7 bases and 3 bases, with 8 bases remaining between them. Germline CDR1 SGDLS, CDR2 YYNGEE. The CDR3 loop spans 12 amino acids.

This clonotype was found many times. The chain recombines TRBV7-9 with TRBJ2-7; D uncertain. CDR1 is SEHNR and CDR2 is FQNEAQ in the germline V gene (reference sequence). Trimming removed 7 bases from V and 3 bases from J, with 13 bases in between. This CDR3 region has 13 residues. The CDR3 DNA follows: TGTGCCAGCAATGAAGGTCTGTACTACGAGCAGTACTTC. Its protein product is CASNEGLYYEQYF.

V and J are TRBV3-1 and TRBJ1-3; D not resolved. Germline V lookup: CDR1 LGHDT, CDR2 YNNKEL (reference sequence). The CDR3 sequence is 15 residues long. V was pared by 2 bases and J by 2 bases, with 10 bases between. DNA of the CDR3: TGTGCCAGCAGCCAAAGCAGGTACGCTGGAAACACCATATATTTT. Translated, it gives CASSQSRYAGNTIYF.

This clonotype was found a few times. The rearrangement uses TRBV3-1 and TRBJ1-1, with D possibly matching TRBD1 (6 bases). Trimming pared 1 base from V and 2 bases from J, leaving 29 bases between. Per germline, CDR1 LGHDT and CDR2 YNNKEL (reference sequence). The CDR3 length is 21 residues. The CDR3 spells CASSQGTQGFGRWSANTEAFF. In nucleotides, the CDR3 is TGTGCCAGCAGCCAAGGAACCCAGGGGTTCGGACGTTGGTCCGCTAACACTGAAGCTTTCTTT.

This clonotype was seen more than once but under ten times. The CDR3 is CASSIRTDLNYGYTF. CDR3 sequence (DNA): TGTGCCAGTAGTATCCGGACAGACCTTAACTATGGCTACACCTTC. The V call is TRBV19, the J call TRBJ1-2; possible D gene TRBD1, 6 bases. The CDR3 length is 15 residues. The V gene's germline CDR1 is LNHDA and CDR2 SQIVND (reference sequence). Deletions cut 3 bases from V and 1 base from J, with 12 bases between.